Detailed here is one T cell receptor (beta chain). The sample belongs to a study of blood T cells in healthy people across ages. A J-beta primer mix and a sample-barcoded 5' primer were used in a second PCR of roughly 7 to 12 cycles. In TCRdb, the 5' RACE reads were re-called with MiXCR into one record per CDR3 protein. The table has 870,000 or so distinct CDR3 sequences, around 26% seen once. The V segment lost 2 bases and the J segment 3 bases; nucleotides outside the gene matches: 9. Germline V gene lookup returns CDR1 SGHTA and CDR2 FQGNSA. The CDR3 is made up of 18 amino acids. This receptor was identified in an elderly woman in good health. The source material was blood. The chain has TRBV7-2 and TRBJ2-3; TRBD2 matches 12 bases. CDR3 sequence reads: CASSLRLAGDRATDTQYF. CDR3 bases: TGTGCCAGCAGCTTACGACTAGCGGGAGATCGGGCTACAGATACGCAGTATTTT.